This TCR beta chain was identified in a study of cytomegalovirus exposure and HLA in healthy donors. The overall study: Most donors, about 77% of 350 to 450 genotyped, fell in the Caucasian-associated ancestry cluster.

CDR3 size: 13 residues. Trimming removed 10 bases from V and 5 bases from J, with 14 bases in between. CDR1 is MNHEY, CDR2 SMNVEV, per germline (reference sequence). Study findings and constraints: An assumption of roughly uniform sequencing depth across donors underlay the presence/absence analyses. A missense DCLRE1C variant was associated with V- and J-gene trimming of TCR beta chains in a later analysis, and an independent cohort replicated the association.

Researchers ran the PCR with 60 Vbeta and 13 Jbeta primers. Repertoires were generated with immunoSEQ multiplex PCR, while TCRdb's copy carries only in-frame clones and drops some. Of some 170,000 clones in the sample, about 9% were seen once. This clone was counted a few times. Antigen: not known. The chain recombines TRBV27 with TRBJ1-4; D gene ambiguous. This sequence was found in a young woman in good health and CMV-seropositive. The material sequenced was PBMCs. As DNA, the CDR3 is TGTGCCACCTCGACTTACCAGAATGAAAAACTGTTTTTT. The encoded protein is CATSTYQNEKLFF.